Listed here are 5 T cell receptor beta chains from one sample, sequenced in a study of CD8 T cells in Susac syndrome. RNA amounts of 0.5 to 1 ug underwent reverse transcription with random hexamers. TCRdb re-called the immunoSEQ multiplex PCR reads through MiXCR, storing one row per CDR3 protein. This repertoire shows 250,000 to 300,000 distinct CDR3 sequences, 75% to 85% found once; its top ten account for roughly 0.22%. Sequencing was done on a sample of CD8+ T cells from PBMCs. These receptors all come from a human donor with multiple sclerosis.

In this sample, this clonotype turned up once. The V gene is TRBV19, the J gene TRBJ2-7, with TRBD2 identical over 7 bases. There are 17 residues in the CDR3. The J segment lost 2 bases and the V segment lost 0 bases, leaving 10 bases of the junction unmatched. CDR1 and CDR2 from the germline V gene are LNHDA and SQIVND (reference sequence). The CDR3 DNA reads as TGTGCCAGTAGTATAGATCCGACTGTCGGGGGGACCTACGAGCAGTACTTC. Its protein is CASSIDPTVGGTYEQYF.

J is TRBJ2-1 and V is TRBV2; D call uncertain. V dropped 2 bases and J dropped 6 bases, with 5 bases sitting between them. Germline values: CDR1 SNHLY, CDR2 FYNNEI. CDR3 size: 12 residues. DNA for the CDR3: TGTGCCAGCAGTGAATCTGTCAATGAGCAGTTCTTC. The encoded protein is CASSESVNEQFF.

This chain connects TRBV6-5 to TRBJ1-5; D not resolved. Trimming left V 6 bases short and J 3 bases short, with 15 bases between. The CDR3 spans 15 residues. Germline loops: CDR1 MNHEY, CDR2 SVGAGI. The CDR3 sequence is CASSSRGRPNQPQHF. Written as DNA, the CDR3 is TGTGCCAGCAGCTCGAGAGGACGGCCCAATCAGCCCCAGCATTTT.

V and J are TRBV27 and TRBJ2-7; D uncertain. The CDR3 runs to 11 residues. Germline V gene sequence: CDR1 MNHEY, CDR2 SMNVEV (reference sequence). V lost 0 bases, J lost 6 bases, and 3 bases lay in between. The CDR3 protein is CASSLSGEQYF. DNA of the CDR3: TGTGCCAGCAGTTTATCCGGCGAGCAGTACTTC.

This sequence joins TRBV4-3 and TRBJ2-2; D is unclear. The length of the CDR3 is 13 residues. Trimming left V 1 base short and J 11 bases short, with 11 bases between. The germline V gene has CDR1 LGHNA and CDR2 YSLEER. The CDR3 nucleotides are TGCGCCAGCAGCCAAGGGTGGGTCCGTGAGCTGTTTTTT. It translates to CASSQGWVRELFF.